This T cell receptor (beta chain) was retrieved from a study of blood T cell repertoires in COVID-19. Study summary: From the United States, Italy and Spain came samples of acute and convalescent COVID-19. In each case, the material was cDNA or gDNA derived from T cells, B-cell-depleted T cells, or PBMCs.

Clinical histories supplied by participants themselves formed the basis of cohort assignment. How the authors handled the data: Estimates of nucleated cell counts were drawn from the amplification of reference gene primers. Using immunoSEQ multiplex PCR, the repertoire was profiled, and TCRdb retains in-frame clones only, with some absent. D and trimming come from the DNA, and the V and J calls and clone size come from that table. The sample carries about 200,000 clones, over 80% recorded once. Trimming took 4 bases from V and 4 from J, leaving 8 bases between them. Germline CDR1 and CDR2: SGHRS and YFSETQ. The CDR3 is 12 residues long.

The clonotype was recovered from a man aged 25-45 years who had recovered from COVID-19. The specimen was PBMCs or T cells enriched from blood (not recorded which). The chain employs TRBV5-1 and TRBJ2-5; D gene ambiguous. The CDR3 sequence: CASSGNRETQYF. DNA for the CDR3: TGCGCCAGCAGCGGAAACAGAGAGACCCAGTACTTC.